These 23 T cell receptor beta chains share one sample of origin, sequenced in a study of T cell responses to AZD1222 COVID-19 vaccine. Using immunoSEQ multiplex PCR, the repertoire was profiled, and TCRdb retains in-frame clones only, with some absent. This table has 80,000 to 90,000 clones, around 90% appearing once. The starting material was peripheral blood, obtained 28 days after the second AZD1222 dose. The source is an adult who received the AZD1222 COVID-19 vaccine.

The chain employs TRBV7-8 and TRBJ1-2; unclear D gene. Looked up from germline, CDR1 is SGHVS and CDR2 is FQNEAQ. This CDR3 is 13 amino acids long. The ends were cut back, 1 base at V and 6 bases at J, with 9 bases in the middle. The CDR3 nucleotides are TGTGCCAGCAGCTTAGGGCAGTTTAATGGCTACACCTTC. Translated, it gives CASSLGQFNGYTF.

This chain connects TRBV10-2 to TRBJ1-2, with no clear D. The CDR3 runs to 15 residues. CDR1 and CDR2 from the germline V gene are WSHSY and SAAADI. V lost 4 bases and J lost 2, with 14 bases in between. DNA of the CDR3: TGCGCCAGCAGTGTTCGAGCAGGCTTAAACTATGGCTACACCTTC. Translated: CASSVRAGLNYGYTF.

This chain uses TRBV20-1 with TRBJ1-2, with 7 bases that match TRBD1. Germline V CDR1 and CDR2: DFQATT, SNEGSKA (reference sequence). CDR3 length: 13 amino acids. J lost 6 bases, V lost 3 bases, and 7 bases had no gene match. The CDR3 coding sequence is TGCAGTGCTAGTTTCGGGACAGTGAATGGCTACACCTTC. Protein sequence: CSASFGTVNGYTF.

The V gene is TRBV7-9, the J gene TRBJ2-1; either TRBD1 or TRBD2 may fit D (6 bases each). V was trimmed by 7 bases and J by 2 bases, leaving 18 bases between them. The germline V gene encodes CDR1 SEHNR and CDR2 FQNEAQ (reference sequence). CDR3 length: 16 amino acids. The CDR3 sequence is CASNLGGRAPYNEQFF. The CDR3 DNA is TGTGCCAGCAATTTGGGGGGCAGGGCACCCTACAATGAGCAGTTCTTC.

This CDR3 is CASSQGLGRGYTF. CDR3 in DNA: TGTGCCAGCAGCCAAGGTTTAGGCCGTGGCTACACCTTC. V is TRBV14 and J is TRBJ1-2; D gene uncertain. Germline CDR1 is SGHDN and CDR2 is FVKESK. The CDR3 is 13 amino acids. Trimming stripped 1 base from V and 7 bases from J, with 10 bases between.

This chain uses TRBV7-9 with TRBJ2-3; no definite D call. The CDR3 covers 13 residues. The germline V gene encodes CDR1 SEHNR and CDR2 FQNEAQ (reference sequence). V dropped 8 bases and J dropped 0 bases, with 9 bases sitting between them. The CDR3 DNA follows: TGTGCCAGCTTACGGCCTAGCACAGATACGCAGTATTTT. Translated: CASLRPSTDTQYF. The full variable domain, with the rest looked up from reference TRBV7-9 and TRBJ2-3, is DTGVSQNPRHKITKRGQNVTFRCDPISEHNRLYWYRQTLGQGPEFLTYFQNEAQLEKSRLLSDRFSAERPKGSFSTLEIQRTEQGDSAMYLCASLRPSTDTQYFGPGTRLTVL.

The chain carries TRBV7-8 and TRBJ1-6; D uncertain. Germline CDR1 and CDR2: SGHVS and FQNEAQ. This CDR3 region has 15 residues. V lost 5 bases to trimming and J lost 6 bases, with 14 bases between them. Written as DNA, the CDR3 is TGTGCCAGCAGCCTACAGTACCGTGGTAATTCACCCCTCCACTTT. This gives the protein CASSLQYRGNSPLHF.

The chain couples TRBV7-9 to TRBJ2-3, with unresolved D. There are 15 residues in the CDR3. Per germline, CDR1 SEHNR and CDR2 FQNEAQ (reference sequence). The V gene lost 1 base and the J gene lost 2 bases, with 10 bases spanning the gap. The CDR3 loop reads CASSLVSLDTDTQYF. CDR3 nucleotides: TGTGCCAGCAGCTTAGTTAGTCTTGACACAGATACGCAGTATTTT.

The gene calls are TRBV11-3 and TRBJ1-1; D is unclear. The CDR3 length is 13 residues. The germline V gene has CDR1 SGHNT and CDR2 YENEEA. Trimming pared 1 base from V and 5 bases from J, leaving 8 bases between. The DNA of the CDR3 is TGTGCCAGCAGCTTAGTCAGGTCTACTGAAGCTTTCTTT. Protein sequence: CASSLVRSTEAFF.

The rearrangement uses TRBV11-2 and TRBJ1-1; 7 positions match TRBD1. The CDR3 runs to 17 residues. Germline assignment: CDR1 SGHAT and CDR2 FQNNGV. Trimming took 4 bases from V and 1 from J; bases not matched to a gene: 12. CDR3: CASSSQLTGRANTEAFF. The CDR3 region has the DNA TGTGCCAGCAGCTCGCAGCTGACAGGGCGGGCGAACACTGAAGCTTTCTTT.

The rearrangement uses TRBV5-5 and TRBJ2-3; D remains ambiguous. The CDR3 covers 11 residues. Looked up from germline, CDR1 is SGHKS and CDR2 is YYEKEE (reference sequence). The ends were cut back, 5 bases at V and 3 bases at J, with 4 bases in the middle. The CDR3 spells CASRVTDTQYF. DNA for the CDR3: TGTGCCAGCAGGGTTACAGATACGCAGTATTTT.

V is TRBV2 and J is TRBJ1-6; weak D call: TRBD1 (5 bases). The V gene lost 2 bases and the J gene lost 4 bases, with 21 bases spanning the gap. CDR3 length equals 19 residues. Germline CDR1 is SNHLY and CDR2 is FYNNEI. The CDR3 DNA sequence: TGTGCCAGCAGTGAACAAACCCGGGGCTACCTCCGTTATAATTCACCCCTCCACTTT. Protein: CASSEQTRGYLRYNSPLHF. Full variable domain (missing parts from reference TRBV2 and TRBJ1-6): EPEVTQTPSHQVTQMGQEVILRCVPISNHLYFYWYRQILGQKVEFLVSFYNNEISEKSEIFDDQFSVERPDGSNFTLKIRSTKLEDSAMYFCASSEQTRGYLRYNSPLHFGNGTRLTVT.

The rearrangement uses TRBV6-5 and TRBJ2-1; TRBD2 matches at 8 bases. The CDR3 is 13 residues long. Germline values: CDR1 MNHEY, CDR2 SVGAGI. Trimming removed 5 bases from V and 8 bases from J; junction bases left unmatched: 5. DNA of the CDR3: TGTGCCAGCAGTCCCGGGGGGGCCTATGAGCAGTTCTTC. Translating it yields CASSPGGAYEQFF.

The V call is TRBV20-1, the J call TRBJ2-4, with 12 nucleotides matching TRBD2. Losses at the gene ends were 3 bases for V and 0 bases for J; bases not matched to a gene: 12. The CDR3 has 19 residues. Germline CDR1 reads DFQATT; CDR2 reads SNEGSKA (reference sequence). CDR3 region: CSASDKTSGGPLAKNIQYF. DNA of the CDR3: TGCAGTGCTAGTGATAAGACTAGCGGGGGTCCTCTAGCCAAAAACATTCAGTACTTC.

This rearrangement joins TRBV2 to TRBJ1-6; D gene ambiguous. Trimming removed 2 bases from V and 0 bases from J, with 8 bases in between. The CDR3 extends over 16 amino acids. Germline CDR1 and CDR2: SNHLY and FYNNEI. The CDR3 DNA sequence: TGTGCCAGCAGTGAAACGGGGAGCTCCTATAATTCACCCCTCCACTTT. This gives the protein CASSETGSSYNSPLHF.

This clone was detected only once. The chain recombines TRBV6-5 with TRBJ1-6, with D hard to call. Germline CDR1 reads MNHEY; CDR2 reads SVGAGI. V was trimmed by 6 bases and J by 0 bases, leaving 9 bases between them. The CDR3 totals 15 residues. CDR3 region: CASSPDSSYNSPLHF. In nucleotides, the CDR3 is TGTGCCAGCAGCCCCGACTCCTCCTATAATTCACCCCTCCACTTT.

The gene calls are TRBV6-4 and TRBJ2-2; D may be TRBD1 (6 bases). Germline assignment: CDR1 MRHNA and CDR2 SNTAGT. CDR3 length: 15 amino acids. The V gene lost 3 bases and the J gene lost 2 bases, with 10 bases spanning the gap. CDR3 nucleotide sequence: TGTGCCAGCAGTGAAAAAGGGGGTAACACCGGGGAGCTGTTTTTT. It encodes CASSEKGGNTGELFF.

This clone was detected only once. The chain employs TRBV6-5 and TRBJ2-2; D may be TRBD1 or TRBD2 (5 bases each). Germline V CDR1 and CDR2: MNHEY, SVGAGI. The CDR3 spans 14 residues. Trimming cost V 8 bases and J 0 bases, with 10 bases left between them. In nucleotides, the CDR3 is TGTGCCAGCCTCGGGACGGCGAACACCGGGGAGCTGTTTTTT. It codes for CASLGTANTGELFF.

This clone was seen once. The V and J genes are TRBV9 and TRBJ1-4; no definite D call. From germline, CDR1 is SGDLS and CDR2 YYNGEE. CDR3 size: 15 residues. Trimming pared 4 bases from V and 1 base from J, leaving 11 bases between. For the CDR3, the DNA is TGTGCCAGCAGCTTGCGGGAGGGAACTAATGAAAAACTGTTTTTT. It encodes CASSLREGTNEKLFF.

The chain is built from TRBV30 and TRBJ1-2, with 9 positions matching TRBD1. V dropped 8 bases and J dropped 8; count of bases not matched to a gene: 6. The CDR3 has 11 residues. The germline CDR1 and CDR2 sequences are GTSNPN and SVGIG (reference sequence). CDR3 nucleotides: TGTGCCGGTGACAGGGGGGACGGCTACACCTTC. Its protein is CAGDRGDGYTF.

The DNA for the CDR3 is TGCGCCAGCTCGGACAATAACTATGGCTACACCTTC. It translates to CASSDNNYGYTF. The chain has TRBV5-1 and TRBJ1-2; a possible D gene is TRBD1 (5 bases). CDR1 SGHRS and CDR2 YFSETQ come from the germline V gene. V was cut by 7 bases and J by 1 base, with 8 bases left in between. The CDR3 sequence is 12 residues long.

This chain uses TRBV12-3 or TRBV12-4 with TRBJ2-2; TRBD2 agrees at 13 bases. CDR3 length: 12 amino acids. After removal of 6 bases from V and 14 bases from J, the junction contained 3 bases not matched to a gene. This chain's CDR3 is CASRLAGGPLFF. The CDR3 nucleotides read TGTGCCAGCAGACTAGCGGGGGGGCCTCTGTTTTTT.

The CDR3 region has the DNA TGTGCCAGCAGCCCTGGACAGTTTTCGAACACTGAAGCTTTCTTT. The encoded protein is CASSPGQFSNTEAFF. The rearrangement uses TRBV7-6 and TRBJ1-1, with a weak D call TRBD1 (6 bases). The germline V gene has CDR1 SGHVS and CDR2 FNYEAQ. CDR3 length equals 15 residues. V was clipped by 5 bases and J by 1 base, with 14 bases between them.